This T cell receptor (beta chain) was obtained from a study of T cells after yellow fever vaccination. CDR1 KGHSH and CDR2 LQKENI come from the germline V gene. This CDR3 is built from 15 residues. The V end lost 0 bases, the J end lost 5 bases, and 13 bases lay between the germline ends. The 5'RACE template-switching step produced TCR cDNA and added a universal primer site and UMIs. Each CDR3 protein is one row after TCRdb ran MiXCR on the 5' RACE reads. The data show some 550,000 distinct CDR3 sequences, about 19% seen once. The study, taken as a whole, reports: Though weaker, the secondary response peaked faster, on day 5 versus 15.

In this sample, this clonotype turned up a few times. What it binds is unknown. The sequences come from PBMCs, collected 15 days after the yellow fever booster vaccination. The chain links TRBV18 to TRBJ2-5, with D uncertain. The clonotype originates from a man aged 25 to 40 who received the YFV17D yellow fever vaccine. This CDR3 reads CASSPPQLALETQYF. The CDR3 DNA follows: TGTGCCAGCTCACCACCGCAATTAGCCCTGGAGACCCAGTACTTC.